This is a list of T cell receptor beta chains from one sample in a study of a mutant IDH1 vaccine in newly diagnosed glioma. Clones were sequenced by immunoSEQ multiplex PCR, and TCRdb holds only the in-frame ones, with some missing. Here the sample spans under 95,000 clones, more than 85% being singletons. Antigens for these TCRs are unknown. Sequenced here: PBMCs, sampled from a glioma patient whose treatment included an IDH1 peptide vaccine. The receptors derive from a woman in her forties or fifties with glioma. CDR3s include the opening cysteine and the closing phenylalanine or tryptophan. The size field is filled for only some rows; it gives once, few, many or a size class.

clone_size	j_call	v_call	cdr3_aa
NA	TRBJ2-3	TRBV7-9	CASSSYISAGGLDTQYF
once	TRBJ1-2	TRBV28	CASRLTGQVYGYTF
NA	TRBJ1-1	TRBV4-2	CASRLQGRGTEAFF
NA	TRBJ2-1	TRBV4-1	CASHRPGGNEQFF
NA	TRBJ1-5	TRBV28	CASSRGANQPQHF
NA	TRBJ2-1	TRBV6-5	CASRRGMWNEQFF
NA	NA	TRBV5-1	CASSLRQGSSYEQYF
once	TRBJ2-1	TRBV7-3	CASSLIGTANEQFF
NA	TRBJ1-4	TRBV19	CASSPTGTPNEKLFF
once	TRBJ1-1	TRBV5-8	CASSLAGANTEAFF